This T cell receptor beta chain was recovered during a study of blood T cell repertoires in COVID-19. Overall study: The United States, Italy and Spain were the sources of the acute and convalescent COVID-19 samples. Sources were T cells, B-cell-depleted T cells, or PBMCs; the material itself was cDNA or gDNA.

Germline CDR1 KGHSH, CDR2 LQKENI. Trimming took 0 bases from V and 2 from J; bases not matched to a gene: 0. The CDR3 contains 15 residues. Authors' analysis steps: Reference gene primer amplification in the assay estimated nucleated cell counts. Using immunoSEQ multiplex PCR, the repertoire was profiled, and TCRdb retains in-frame clones only, with some absent. That table is the source of V, J and clone size, and D and trimming were worked out from the DNA. The sample lists some 240,000 clones; approximately 90% were seen once. Followed longitudinally, the Seattle patients had been enrolled during active infection. This clone was seen a single time.

The sequence was obtained from a man in his 60s with COVID-19, enrolled during active disease. Sequenced input: peripheral blood. The chain has TRBV18 and TRBJ2-1; 8 nucleotides align to TRBD2. The CDR3 bases are TGTGCCAGCTCACCACCTAGCGGGACCTACAATGAGCAGTTCTTC. Amino acids: CASSPPSGTYNEQFF.